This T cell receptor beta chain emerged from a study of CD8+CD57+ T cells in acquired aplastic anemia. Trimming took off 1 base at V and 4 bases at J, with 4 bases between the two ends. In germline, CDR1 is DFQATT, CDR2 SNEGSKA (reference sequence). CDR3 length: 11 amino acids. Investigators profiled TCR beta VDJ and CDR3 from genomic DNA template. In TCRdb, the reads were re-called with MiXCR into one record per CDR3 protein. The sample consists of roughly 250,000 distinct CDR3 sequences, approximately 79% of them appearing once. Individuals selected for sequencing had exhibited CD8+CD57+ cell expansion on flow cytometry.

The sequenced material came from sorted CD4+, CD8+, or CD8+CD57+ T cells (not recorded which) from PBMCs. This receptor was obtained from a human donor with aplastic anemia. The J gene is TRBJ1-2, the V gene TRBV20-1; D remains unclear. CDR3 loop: CSARGGYGYTF. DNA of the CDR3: TGCAGTGCTAGAGGCGGCTATGGCTACACCTTC.